Listed below are T cell receptor beta chains from one sample, sequenced in a study of T cell responses to AZD1222 COVID-19 vaccine. The table came from immunoSEQ multiplex PCR; TCRdb's copy has only in-frame clones and leaves some out. The table records 90,000 to 120,000 clones, around 90% of them present only once. The sequencing used peripheral blood, collected on day 0 of AZD1222 vaccination. These receptor sequences come from an adult in good health. Each CDR3 is given with its conserved first and last residue. The D gene is left open where the match is weak. Rows give clone size only sometimes, using once, few, many, or a class for an expanded clone.

NA | NA | 14 | TRBJ1-2 | TRBV6-2/TRBV6-3 | CASSYSIQARGYTF | TGTGCCAGCAGTTACTCGATACAGGCACGAGGCTACACCTTC
TRBD2 | NA | 15 | TRBJ2-1 | TRBV27 | CASSLRRGSYNEQFF | TGTGCCAGCAGTTTACGGCGGGGGTCCTACAATGAGCAGTTCTTC
TRBD1 | NA | 12 | TRBJ1-1 | TRBV12-3/TRBV12-4 | CASSQGQGRAFF | TGTGCCAGCAGTCAAGGACAGGGTCGAGCTTTCTTT
TRBD1 | NA | 15 | TRBJ1-2 | TRBV27 | CASSQGLQGSYGYTF | TGTGCCAGCAGTCAGGGCTTACAGGGGTCGTATGGCTACACCTTC
TRBD2 | NA | 16 | TRBJ2-3 | TRBV29-1 | CSVAGTSGRGADTQYF | TGCAGCGTCGCCGGGACTAGCGGGAGAGGCGCAGATACGCAGTATTTT
NA | NA | 12 | TRBJ1-6 | TRBV3-1/TRBV3-2 | CASSQGQIPLHF | TGTGCCAGCAGCCAAGGACAGATTCCCCTCCACTTT
NA | NA | 11 | TRBJ1-1 | TRBV5-6 | CASSLDYEAFF | TGTGCCAGCAGCTTGGATTATGAAGCTTTCTTT
TRBD1 | NA | 14 | TRBJ1-5 | TRBV28 | CASSPGTGNQPQHF | TGTGCCAGCAGCCCCGGGACAGGCAATCAGCCCCAGCATTTT
TRBD1 | NA | 15 | TRBJ2-7 | TRBV19 | CASSILSGGVYEQYF | TGTGCCAGTAGTATTCTATCAGGGGGCGTCTACGAGCAGTACTTC
NA | once | 15 | TRBJ1-1 | TRBV5-1 | CASSASGNTGTEAFF | TGCGCCAGCAGCGCCTCGGGTAATACGGGGACTGAAGCTTTCTTT
NA | NA | 14 | TRBJ2-7 | TRBV6-5 | CASSYRAFGYEQYF | TGTGCCAGCAGTTATCGGGCTTTTGGTTACGAGCAGTACTTC
TRBD2 | NA | 16 | TRBJ2-5 | TRBV28 | CASSKTSGRARETQYF | TGTGCCAGCAGTAAGACTAGCGGGAGGGCCAGAGAGACCCAGTACTTC
NA | NA | 15 | TRBJ2-3 | TRBV30 | CAWSMGARGTDTQYF | TGTGCCTGGAGTATGGGAGCGCGGGGCACAGATACGCAGTATTTT
NA | once | 13 | TRBJ1-1 | TRBV5-6 | CASSLGGNTEAFF | TGTGCCAGCAGCCTCGGGGGGAACACTGAAGCTTTCTTT
TRBD1 | NA | 14 | TRBJ2-7 | TRBV6-2/TRBV6-3 | CASSRQGLSYEQYF | TGTGCCAGCAGTCGACAGGGTTTGTCCTACGAGCAGTACTTC
NA | NA | 14 | TRBJ2-1 | TRBV13 | CASSSLEGGNEQFF | TGTGCCAGCAGCTCCCTGGAGGGTGGAAATGAGCAGTTCTTC
NA | NA | 15 | TRBJ1-2 | TRBV5-1 | CASSLGGASNYGYTF | TGCGCCAGCAGCTTGGGCGGGGCCTCGAACTATGGCTACACCTTC
NA | NA | 16 | TRBJ1-1 | TRBV23-1 | CASVRTQQAGGTEAFF | TGCGCCAGCGTCCGCACCCAACAGGCGGGCGGGACTGAAGCTTTCTTT
TRBD1 | NA | 15 | TRBJ1-1 | TRBV6-5 | CASSPSTGAVTEAFF | TGTGCCAGCAGTCCTTCGACAGGGGCGGTCACTGAAGCTTTCTTT
NA | NA | 13 | TRBJ1-1 | TRBV9 | CASSPRGGTEAFF | TGTGCCAGCAGCCCTAGGGGGGGCACTGAAGCTTTCTTT
NA | NA | 13 | TRBJ1-1 | TRBV6-1 | CASSEGGHTEAFF | TGTGCCAGCAGTGAAGGCGGACACACTGAAGCTTTCTTT
NA | NA | 14 | TRBJ2-2 | TRBV30 | CAWSANRVSGELFF | TGTGCCTGGAGTGCCAACAGGGTTTCCGGGGAGCTGTTTTTT
TRBD2 | NA | 18 | TRBJ2-7 | TRBV7-2 | CASSLRKLAGGLTYEQYF | TGTGCCAGCAGCTTAAGGAAGCTAGCGGGGGGCCTCACCTACGAGCAGTACTTC
NA | NA | 15 | TRBJ1-5 | TRBV5-6 | CASSRSGISNQPQHF | TGTGCCAGCAGCAGGTCAGGGATTAGCAATCAGCCCCAGCATTTT
TRBD1 | NA | 15 | TRBJ1-4 | TRBV28 | CASSSGQGAWEKLFF | TGTGCCAGCAGTTCCGGACAGGGGGCATGGGAAAAACTGTTTTTT
NA | NA | 11 | TRBJ2-3 | TRBV18 | CASSPSDTQYF | TGTGCCAGCTCACCATCAGATACGCAGTATTTT
NA | NA | 11 | TRBJ2-7 | TRBV28 | CAIQGRGEQYF | TGTGCCATCCAAGGCCGGGGCGAGCAGTACTTC
TRBD2 | NA | 17 | TRBJ2-5 | TRBV24-1 | CATSDAGGPYFGETQYF | TGTGCCACCAGTGATGCGGGAGGGCCTTATTTCGGCGAGACCCAGTACTTC
NA | once | 15 | TRBJ1-3 | TRBV7-2 | CASSIWGSSGNTIYF | TGTGCCAGCTCTATCTGGGGGAGTTCTGGAAACACCATATATTTT
NA | NA | 11 | TRBJ1-1 | TRBV4-1 | CASRADTEAFF | TGCGCCAGCCGGGCGGACACTGAAGCTTTCTTT
NA | NA | 14 | TRBJ1-2 | TRBV18 | CASSPNPGDYGYTF | TGTGCCAGCTCACCCAATCCGGGGGACTATGGCTACACCTTC
NA | NA | 15 | TRBJ1-2 | TRBV30 | CAWSSGQGKGDGYTF | TGTGCCTGGAGCTCAGGGCAGGGGAAGGGGGATGGCTACACCTTC
NA | NA | 16 | TRBJ2-2 | TRBV6-2/TRBV6-3 | CASSYSPQGGTGELFF | TGTGCCAGCAGTTACTCCCCACAGGGCGGGACCGGGGAGCTGTTTTTT
NA | NA | 14 | TRBJ1-3 | TRBV5-1 | CASSEGASGNTIYF | TGCGCCAGCAGCGAAGGAGCCTCTGGAAACACCATATATTTT
NA | once | 13 | TRBJ2-3 | TRBV2 | CASSEAPGVVAYF | TGTGCCAGCAGTGAAGCGCCCGGGGTCGTAGCATATTTT
NA | NA | 14 | TRBJ2-5 | TRBV7-6 | CASSLVGGPETQYF | TGTGCCAGCAGCTTAGTCGGGGGGCCGGAGACCCAGTACTTC
TRBD1 | NA | 16 | TRBJ2-5 | TRBV11-1 | CASSAPGQGEKETQYF | TGTGCCAGCAGCGCTCCGGGACAGGGGGAAAAAGAGACCCAGTACTTC
TRBD1 | NA | 15 | TRBJ1-6 | TRBV6-5 | CASSPRTGENSPLHF | TGTGCCAGCAGTCCGCGGACAGGGGAGAATTCACCCCTCCACTTT
NA | NA | 11 | TRBJ2-5 | TRBV6-5 | CASSYSQTQYF | TGTGCCAGCAGTTACTCCCAGACCCAGTACTTC
NA | NA | 12 | TRBJ1-3 | TRBV6-5 | CASKAAGNTIYF | TGTGCCAGCAAGGCGGCTGGAAACACCATATATTTT
NA | NA | 14 | TRBJ1-1 | TRBV5-4 | CASSLGEQDTEAFF | TGTGCCAGCAGCTTGGGTGAACAGGACACTGAAGCTTTCTTT
NA | NA | 18 | TRBJ2-1 | TRBV7-2 | CASSLARTPDWGFYEQFF | TGTGCCAGCAGCTTAGCGAGGACTCCTGACTGGGGGTTTTATGAGCAGTTCTTC
TRBD1 | NA | 18 | TRBJ1-5 | TRBV6-4 | CASSDIGRGHHSNQPQHF | TGTGCCAGCAGTGACATTGGCAGGGGGCACCATAGCAATCAGCCCCAGCATTTT
TRBD2 | NA | 15 | TRBJ2-3 | TRBV10-3 | CAISRSGGGTDTQYF | TGTGCCATCAGTCGTAGCGGGGGGGGCACAGATACGCAGTATTTT
NA | NA | 12 | TRBJ1-1 | TRBV28 | CASLTPNTEAFF | TGTGCCAGCCTCACACCGAACACTGAAGCTTTCTTT
NA | NA | 14 | TRBJ2-2 | TRBV5-1 | CASSFSGNTGELFF | TGCGCCAGCAGCTTTTCTGGGAACACCGGGGAGCTGTTTTTT
NA | NA | 12 | TRBJ1-2 | TRBV3-1/TRBV3-2 | CASSQENYGYTF | TGTGCCAGCAGCCAAGAAAACTATGGCTACACCTTC